This T cell receptor beta chain comes out of a study of T cell responses to AZD1222 COVID-19 vaccine (dated by TCRdb to the early 2020s). Describing the broader study: AZD1222 recipients whose second dose came at about 4 weeks and those whose second dose came at about 12 weeks were combined into one group, since spike-specific TCR depth and breadth did not differ between the two schedules. A total of 230 to 250 trial participants underwent TCR sequencing, of whom some 200 had received two doses of AZD1222 and 26 had received two doses of the MenACWY control vaccine. Trial participants were enrolled by age into subgroups of 18-55, 56-69 and 70-plus years, and roughly 150, 30 and 60 TCR-sequenced participants, respectively, were included in these subgroups. The paper's findings and limits, for the study overall: The vaccine-associated CD4 TCRs covered the entire spike protein, and the dominant responses fell in regions 160-218 and 743-854. In the small 56-69-year group, the increase in depth fell short of significance, most likely because of low power. Reportedly, almost half of the unique spike-specific TCRs recognized epitopes lying outside the regions that are mutated in the B.1.351 and B.1.1.7 variants. After two AZD1222 doses, both the breadth and the depth of spike-specific TCRs were significantly higher than at day 0 and than in MenACWY recipients. Most participants were white British and females outnumbered males, and the authors suggested that clonal diversity may have been underestimated. Conclusions about previously exposed vaccinees are limited because only five to seven AZD1222 recipients were SARS-CoV-2 seropositive at baseline. Because no day 14 peak-response samples were available, repertoires were characterized only after the peak T cell response.

The CDR3 regions of human TCRbeta chains were subjected to immunosequencing. Per the source publication's procedure: TCRs in the repertoires were compared against a reference library of SARS-CoV-2-specific TCRs that had been generated with the MIRA antigen-specificity platform. Breadth was defined as the fraction of unique TCRs that were SARS-CoV-2-associated, and depth was defined as the fraction of total T cells that were SARS-CoV-2-associated. Using the MIRA data, each spike-specific TCR was mapped to the spike region that the TCR reacts to and placed in a CD4 or CD8 class. Log10-transformed breadth and depth values were compared by one-way ANOVA with Sidak's multiple comparisons tests. TCRdb obtained this table from immuneACCESS and retained in-frame rearrangements with V and J assigned. These tables miss some clones; where compared with another copy, unresolved V genes account for less than half of the shortfall, and the remainder is unexplained. V and J calls and clone size are those listed in that table; D and trimming were worked out from the DNA. The sample data list over 150,000 clones, and over 85% of these were observed just once. Under 20% of the sample is in the top ten clones.

V sheds 8 bases and J sheds 13 bases, leaving 26 bases between their ends. The CDR3, from cysteine to phenylalanine, totals 15 residues. The only DNA kept is the CDR3, 45 bases in frame from the first base. Looking up the germline V gene yields CDR1 MDHEN and CDR2 SYDVKM. The sample's time point, from its label and the paper: baseline before first vaccination. Vaccinee samples came from UK trials COV001 and COV002, including a single-blind randomized controlled phase 2/3 trial of AZD1222 (ChAdOx1 nCoV-19) in healthy adults. Trial participant PBMC samples were collected at day 0 and day 28 after the second dose for TCRbeta chain sequencing. On this clone itself: Its antigen is not yet known. Qualities for individual bases were not recorded, and no much larger clone is one base off.

The source was peripheral blood, collected on day 0 of AZD1222 vaccination. The sequence was obtained from an adult in good health. This chain is built from TRBV28 and TRBJ1-4; TRBD1 is a weak D gene call, 6 bases matching. The nucleotide sequence is TGTGCCAGCCGCTCCGCCGGGACAAGTTCCCTAGGACTGTTTTTT. It translates to CASRSAGTSSLGLFF.